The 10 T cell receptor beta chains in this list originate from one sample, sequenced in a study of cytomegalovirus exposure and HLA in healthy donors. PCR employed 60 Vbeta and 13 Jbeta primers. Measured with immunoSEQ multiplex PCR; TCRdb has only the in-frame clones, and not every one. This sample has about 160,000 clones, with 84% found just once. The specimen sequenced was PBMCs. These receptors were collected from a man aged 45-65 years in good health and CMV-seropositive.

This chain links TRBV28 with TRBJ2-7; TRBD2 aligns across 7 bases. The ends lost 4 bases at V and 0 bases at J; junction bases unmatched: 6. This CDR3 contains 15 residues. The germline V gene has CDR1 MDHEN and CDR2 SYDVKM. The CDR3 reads CASSSATSDSYEQYF. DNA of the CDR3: TGTGCCAGCAGTTCCGCCACTAGCGACTCCTACGAGCAGTACTTC.

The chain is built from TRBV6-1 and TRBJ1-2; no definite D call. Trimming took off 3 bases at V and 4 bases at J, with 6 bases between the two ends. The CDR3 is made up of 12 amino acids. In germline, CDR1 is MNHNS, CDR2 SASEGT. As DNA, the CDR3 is TGTGCCAGCAGTGACCTCAGCTATGGCTACACCTTC. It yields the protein CASSDLSYGYTF.

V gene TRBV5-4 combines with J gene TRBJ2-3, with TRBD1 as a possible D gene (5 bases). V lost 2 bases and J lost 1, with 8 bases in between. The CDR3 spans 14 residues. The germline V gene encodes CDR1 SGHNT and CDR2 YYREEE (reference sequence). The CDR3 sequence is CASSLKGGTDTQYF. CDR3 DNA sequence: TGTGCCAGCAGCTTAAAAGGGGGCACAGATACGCAGTATTTT.

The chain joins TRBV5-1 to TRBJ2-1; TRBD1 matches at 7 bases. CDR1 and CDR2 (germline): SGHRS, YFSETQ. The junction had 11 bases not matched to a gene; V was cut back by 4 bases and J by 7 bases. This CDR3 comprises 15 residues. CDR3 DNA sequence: TGCGCCAGCAGCCCCGTCAGGGGGTCGAAGAATGAGCAGTTCTTC. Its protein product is CASSPVRGSKNEQFF.

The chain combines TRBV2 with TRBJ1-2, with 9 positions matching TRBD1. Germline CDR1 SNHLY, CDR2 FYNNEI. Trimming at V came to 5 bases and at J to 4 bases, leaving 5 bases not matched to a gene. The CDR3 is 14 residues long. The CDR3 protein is CASSRDRAGYGYTF. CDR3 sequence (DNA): TGTGCCAGCAGTCGGGACAGGGCAGGCTATGGCTACACCTTC. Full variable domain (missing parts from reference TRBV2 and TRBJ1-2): EPEVTQTPSHQVTQMGQEVILRCVPISNHLYFYWYRQILGQKVEFLVSFYNNEISEKSEIFDDQFSVERPDGSNFTLKIRSTKLEDSAMYFCASSRDRAGYGYTFGSGTRLTVV.

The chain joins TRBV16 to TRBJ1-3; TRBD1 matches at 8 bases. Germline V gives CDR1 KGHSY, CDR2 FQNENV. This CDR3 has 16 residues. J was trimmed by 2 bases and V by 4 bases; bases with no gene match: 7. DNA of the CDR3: TGTGCCAGCAGCCGAACCGGGACAGGAACTGGAAACACCATATATTTT. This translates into CASSRTGTGTGNTIYF.

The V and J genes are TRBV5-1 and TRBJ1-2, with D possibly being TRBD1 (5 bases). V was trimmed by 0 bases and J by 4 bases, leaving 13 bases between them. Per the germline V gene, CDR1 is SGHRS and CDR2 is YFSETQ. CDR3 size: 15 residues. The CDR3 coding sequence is TGCGCCAGCAGCTTGGAGGAGGGGATCCTCTATGGCTACACCTTC. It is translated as CASSLEEGILYGYTF.

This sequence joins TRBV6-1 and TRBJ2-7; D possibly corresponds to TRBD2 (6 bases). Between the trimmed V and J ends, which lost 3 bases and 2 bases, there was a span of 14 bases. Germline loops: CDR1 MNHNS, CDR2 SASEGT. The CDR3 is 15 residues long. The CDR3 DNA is TGTGCCAGCAGTGAGGGGGGAATCGGCGCCTACGAGCAGTACTTC. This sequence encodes CASSEGGIGAYEQYF.

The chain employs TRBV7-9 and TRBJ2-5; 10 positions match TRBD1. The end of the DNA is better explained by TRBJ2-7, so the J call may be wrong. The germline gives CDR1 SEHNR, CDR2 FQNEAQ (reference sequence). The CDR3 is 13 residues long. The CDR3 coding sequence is TGTGCCAGCAGCTGGGACAGGGGTTACGAGCAGTACTTC. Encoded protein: CASSWDRGYEQYF.

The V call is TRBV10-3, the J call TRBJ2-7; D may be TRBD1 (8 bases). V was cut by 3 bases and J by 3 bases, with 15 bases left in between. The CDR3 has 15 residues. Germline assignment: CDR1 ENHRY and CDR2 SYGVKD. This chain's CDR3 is CAISEDRGGGYEQYF. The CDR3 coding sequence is TGTGCCATCAGTGAAGACAGGGGCGGGGGCTACGAGCAGTACTTC.